This entry features one T cell receptor (beta chain) sequence. No antigen is known for it. No base quality values were provided; no much bigger clone lies one nucleotide off. The data belong to a study of blood T cell repertoires in COVID-19 (dated by TCRdb to 2018 to 2021). In terms of the full investigation: Collaborator samples came from the United States, Italy and Spain and covered acute and convalescent phases of COVID-19. The repertoires were made available in a free public database intended to serve as a resource for research on the immune response to SARS-CoV-2. Nearly every sample came with metadata listing a de-identified subject ID, COVID-19 status, age in years and sex. The prospective study material was composed of cDNA or gDNA derived from T cells, B-cell-depleted T cells, or PBMCs. Subjects who had been exposed to COVID-19, were actively infected with it, or had recovered from it provided the deeply sampled blood TCRbeta repertoires that made up the dataset. The samples were drawn from the first 160 participants of the ongoing ImmuneRACE study and from over a thousand subjects provided by 6 global collaborators. Where available, HLA class I and class II types were taken from metadata supplied by the sample provider and were not determined by assay-based typing. What the authors observed across the whole study: Clinical and demographic metadata were provided uncurated, with the amount varying by source and participant.

TCRbeta CDR3 regions were amplified from genomic DNA using the immunoSEQ Assay, a bias-controlled multiplex PCR. The published analysis was carried out like this. The number of nucleated cells in each sample was estimated from the amplification of reference gene primers within the assay. To quantify the absolute abundance of each unique TCRbeta CDR3 rearrangement, sequence reads were collapsed and filtered. For each sample, productive Simpson clonality was calculated by taking the square root of Simpson's diversity index across productive rearrangements. TCRdb obtained this table from immuneACCESS and retained in-frame rearrangements with V and J assigned. These tables miss some clones; where compared with another copy, unresolved V genes account for less than half of the shortfall, and the remainder is unexplained. V and J calls plus clone size are reproduced from that table; the DNA served to infer D and trimming. This sample has fewer than 200,000 clones in its table, and about 80% of those were observed once. Of the sample, about 12% falls within the top ten clones.

Trimming leaves V shorter by 2 bases and J shorter by 4 bases, with the junction holding 8 bases beyond the gene matches. From the cysteine up to the phenylalanine, the CDR3 has a length of 16 residues. CDR3 DNA is the only sequence kept; it has 48 bases, read in frame from the first base. From the germline V gene, CDR1 is ENHRY and CDR2 is SYGVKD. Participants in the prospective study were enrolled through a virtual design, were aged 18 to 89 years, and lived in approximately 25 United States geographic areas. To assign participants to cohorts, the prospective study relied on clinical history that participants themselves reported in a screening survey and a study questionnaire. ImmuneRACE Cohort 3 recovered participants were defined by two consecutive negative NP/OP PCR tests, healthcare professional clearance, or symptom resolution. In the prospective study, whole blood, serum and a nasopharyngeal or oropharyngeal swab were collected from each participant by mobile phlebotomists. Over an approximately 2-month period, participants in the prospective study had the option of providing additional blood draws and questionnaires. Prospective study blood samples were shipped either frozen or at room temperature before DNA extraction.

The material sequenced was PBMCs or T cells enriched from blood (not recorded which). The chain is assembled from TRBV10-3 and TRBJ1-2; 9 of the junction bases match TRBD1. This receptor was identified in a man aged 50 or older who had recovered from COVID-19. The encoded CDR3 is CAISEDTGGLGYGYTF. The nucleotide sequence is TGTGCCATCAGTGAGGACACAGGGGGCCTAGGCTATGGCTACACCTTC.